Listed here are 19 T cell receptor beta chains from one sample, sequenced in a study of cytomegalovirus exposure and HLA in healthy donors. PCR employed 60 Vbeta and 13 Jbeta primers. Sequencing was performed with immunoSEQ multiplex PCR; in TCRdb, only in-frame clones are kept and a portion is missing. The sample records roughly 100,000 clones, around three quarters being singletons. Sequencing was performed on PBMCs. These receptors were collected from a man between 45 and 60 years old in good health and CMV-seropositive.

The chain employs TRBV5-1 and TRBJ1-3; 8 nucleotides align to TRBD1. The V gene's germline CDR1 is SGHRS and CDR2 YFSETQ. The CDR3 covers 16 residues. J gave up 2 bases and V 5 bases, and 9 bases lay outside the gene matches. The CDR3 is CASSGQGAGPGNTIYF. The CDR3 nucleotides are TGCGCCAGCAGTGGACAGGGAGCGGGCCCTGGAAACACCATATATTTT.

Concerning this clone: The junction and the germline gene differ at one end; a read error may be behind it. CDR3 protein: CASSLGRGFIYGYTF. The CDR3 DNA is TGCGCCAGCAGTTTGGGCAGGGGGTTTATCTATGGCTACACCTTC. The chain joins TRBV5-1 to TRBJ1-2; 7 bases map to TRBD1. From germline, CDR1 is SGHRS and CDR2 YFSETQ. The CDR3 runs to 15 residues.

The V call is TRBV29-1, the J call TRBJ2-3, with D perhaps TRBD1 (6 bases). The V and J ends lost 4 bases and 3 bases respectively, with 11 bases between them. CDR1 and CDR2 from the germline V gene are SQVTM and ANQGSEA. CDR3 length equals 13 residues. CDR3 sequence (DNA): TGCAGCGTTGTGGGGGCTCGGACAGATACGCAGTATTTT. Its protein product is CSVVGARTDTQYF.

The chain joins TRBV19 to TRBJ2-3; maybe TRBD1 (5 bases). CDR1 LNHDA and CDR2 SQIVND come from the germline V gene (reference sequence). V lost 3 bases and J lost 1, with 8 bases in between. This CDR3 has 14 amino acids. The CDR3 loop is CASSISRGTDTQYF. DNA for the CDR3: TGTGCCAGTAGTATTTCCAGGGGCACAGATACGCAGTATTTT.

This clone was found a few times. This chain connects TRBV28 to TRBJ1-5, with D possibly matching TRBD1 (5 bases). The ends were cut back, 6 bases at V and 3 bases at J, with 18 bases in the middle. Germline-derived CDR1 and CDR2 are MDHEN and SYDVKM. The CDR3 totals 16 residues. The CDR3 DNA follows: TGTGCCAGCAGCCACAACCTACGGACAATCAATCAGCCCCAGCATTTT. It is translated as CASSHNLRTINQPQHF.

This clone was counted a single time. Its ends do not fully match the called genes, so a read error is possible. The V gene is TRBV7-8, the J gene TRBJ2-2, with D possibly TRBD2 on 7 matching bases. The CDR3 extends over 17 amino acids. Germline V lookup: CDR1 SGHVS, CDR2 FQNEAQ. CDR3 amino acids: CASSLLTGGQNTGERFF. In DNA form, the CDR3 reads TGTGCCAGCAGCTTGCTCACGGGGGGACAAAACACCGGGGAGCGGTTTTTT.

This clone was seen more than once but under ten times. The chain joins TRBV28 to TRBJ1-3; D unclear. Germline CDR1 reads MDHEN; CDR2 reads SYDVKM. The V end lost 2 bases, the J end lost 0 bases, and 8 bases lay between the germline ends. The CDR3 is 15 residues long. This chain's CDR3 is CASSLAQISGNTIYF. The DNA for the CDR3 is TGTGCCAGCAGTTTAGCACAGATCTCTGGAAACACCATATATTTT.

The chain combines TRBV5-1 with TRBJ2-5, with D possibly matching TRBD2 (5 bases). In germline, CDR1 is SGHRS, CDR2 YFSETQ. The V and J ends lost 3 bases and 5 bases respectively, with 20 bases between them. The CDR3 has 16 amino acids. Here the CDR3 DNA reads TGCGCCAGCAGCTGGACCCTTACCACTAGTCACGAGACCCAGTACTTC. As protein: CASSWTLTTSHETQYF.

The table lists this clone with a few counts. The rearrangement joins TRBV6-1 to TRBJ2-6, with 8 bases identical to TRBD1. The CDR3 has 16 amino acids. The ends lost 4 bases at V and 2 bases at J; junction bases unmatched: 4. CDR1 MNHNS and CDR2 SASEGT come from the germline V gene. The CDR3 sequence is CASSAQGAAGANVLTF. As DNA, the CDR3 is TGTGCCAGCAGTGCCCAGGGGGCGGCTGGGGCCAACGTCCTGACTTTC.

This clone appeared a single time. Here the CDR3 DNA reads TGTGCCAGTAGTTTCCGAGGGACTCTTAACTATGGCTACACCTTC. It encodes CASSFRGTLNYGYTF. The J gene is TRBJ1-2, the V gene TRBV19; tentative D call: TRBD1 (5 bases). Germline lookup yields CDR1 LNHDA and CDR2 SQIVND (reference sequence). The CDR3 runs to 15 residues. The V gene lost 5 bases and the J gene lost 1 base, with 14 bases spanning the gap.

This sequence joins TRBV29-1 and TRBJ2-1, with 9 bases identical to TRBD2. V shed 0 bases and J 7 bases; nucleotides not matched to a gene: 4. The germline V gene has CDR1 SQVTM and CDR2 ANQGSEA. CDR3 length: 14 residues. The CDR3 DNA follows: TGCAGCGTTGAAGAAAGGCTAGCGGGAAATGAGCAGTTCTTC. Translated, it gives CSVEERLAGNEQFF.

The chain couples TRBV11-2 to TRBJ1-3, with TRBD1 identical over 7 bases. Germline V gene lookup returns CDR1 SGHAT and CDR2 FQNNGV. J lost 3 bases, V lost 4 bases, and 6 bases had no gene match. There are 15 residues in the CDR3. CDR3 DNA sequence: TGTGCCAGCAGCTCAATACAGGGGAATGGAAACACCATATATTTT. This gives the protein CASSSIQGNGNTIYF. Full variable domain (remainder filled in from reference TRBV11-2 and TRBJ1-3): EAGVAQSPRYKIIEKRQSVAFWCNPISGHATLYWYQQILGQGPKLLIQFQNNGVVDDSQLPKDRFSAERLKGVDSTLKIQPAKLEDSAVYLCASSSIQGNGNTIYFGEGSWLTVV.

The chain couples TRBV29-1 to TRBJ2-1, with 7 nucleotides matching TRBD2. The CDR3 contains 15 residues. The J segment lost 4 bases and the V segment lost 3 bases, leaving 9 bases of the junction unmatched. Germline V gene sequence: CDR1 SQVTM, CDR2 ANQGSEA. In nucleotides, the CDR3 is TGCAGCGTTGACCGGCCCGGGACTACGTACAATGAGCAGTTCTTC. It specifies CSVDRPGTTYNEQFF.

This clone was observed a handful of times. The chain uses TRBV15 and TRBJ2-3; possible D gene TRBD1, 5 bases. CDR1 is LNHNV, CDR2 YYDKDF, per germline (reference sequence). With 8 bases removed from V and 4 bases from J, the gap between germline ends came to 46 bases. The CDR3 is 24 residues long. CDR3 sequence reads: CATPKYSSTYPHRPLAGSPDTQYF. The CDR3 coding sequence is TGTGCCACCCCTAAATATTCTTCCACGTATCCCCACCGCCCCCTGGCAGGGTCCCCAGATACGCAGTATTTT. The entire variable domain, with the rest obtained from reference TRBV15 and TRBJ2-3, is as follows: DAMVIQNPRYQVTQFGKPVTLSCSQTLNHNVMYWYQQKSSQAPKLLFHYYDKDFNNEADTPDNFQSRRPNTSFCFLDIRSPGLGDTAMYLCATPKYSSTYPHRPLAGSPDTQYFGPGTRLTVL.

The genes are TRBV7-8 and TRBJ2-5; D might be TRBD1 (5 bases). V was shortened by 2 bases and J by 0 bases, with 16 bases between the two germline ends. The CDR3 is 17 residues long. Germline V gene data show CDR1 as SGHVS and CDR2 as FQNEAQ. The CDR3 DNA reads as TGTGCCAGCAGCTTACTTATCTCTGGGGCTTACCAAGAGACCCAGTACTTC. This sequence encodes CASSLLISGAYQETQYF.

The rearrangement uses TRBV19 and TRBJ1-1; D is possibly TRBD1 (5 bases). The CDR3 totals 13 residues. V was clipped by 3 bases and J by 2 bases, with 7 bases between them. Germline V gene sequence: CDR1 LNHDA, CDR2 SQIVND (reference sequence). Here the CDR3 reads CASSIRVNTEAFF. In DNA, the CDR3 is TGTGCCAGTAGTATCAGGGTCAACACTGAAGCTTTCTTT.

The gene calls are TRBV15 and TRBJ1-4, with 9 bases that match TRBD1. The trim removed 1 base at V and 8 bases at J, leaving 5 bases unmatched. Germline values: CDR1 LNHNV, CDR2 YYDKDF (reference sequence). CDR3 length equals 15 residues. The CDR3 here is CATSRAGQGNEKLFF. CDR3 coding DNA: TGTGCCACCAGCAGAGCCGGACAGGGGAACGAAAAACTGTTTTTT.

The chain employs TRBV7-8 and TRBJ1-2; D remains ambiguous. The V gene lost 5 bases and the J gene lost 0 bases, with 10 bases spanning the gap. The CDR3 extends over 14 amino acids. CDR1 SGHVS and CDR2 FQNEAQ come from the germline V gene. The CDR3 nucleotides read TGTGCCAGCAGCCGCAGGAATTCTAACTATGGCTACACCTTC. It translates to CASSRRNSNYGYTF.

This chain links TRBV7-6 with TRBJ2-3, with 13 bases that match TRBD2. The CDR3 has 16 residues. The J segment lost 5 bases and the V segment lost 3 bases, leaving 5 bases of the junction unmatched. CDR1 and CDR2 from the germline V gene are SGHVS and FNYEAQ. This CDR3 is CASSLGGTSGIDTQYF. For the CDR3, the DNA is TGTGCCAGCAGCTTGGGTGGGACTAGCGGGATAGATACGCAGTATTTT.